This T cell receptor beta chain derives from a study of vaccination effects on CD4 cells after COVID-19. Broader study findings: Convalescent patients were scarce, and early post-infection timepoints were absent.

In the case of this clone: No antigen is known for it.

This CDR3 spans 15 amino acids. V shed 0 bases and J 8 bases; nucleotides not matched to a gene: 5. Germline V gene lookup returns CDR1 SGHRS and CDR2 YFSETQ. Data came from immunoSEQ multiplex PCR; TCRdb stores just in-frame clones and leaves some out. The sample contains 62,000 or so clones, over 70% of which appear only once. Sequencing was preceded by expansion of antigen-specific CD4+ T cells with viral peptide pools in the ViraFEST assay. After roughly eleven days in culture, the CD4+ T cells were isolated. Neither prior SARS-CoV-2 infection nor positive nucleocapsid antibodies were present in the vaccine recipients.

Sequenced material: CD4+ T cells from PBMCs cultured with SARS-CoV-2 spike peptides, taken before COVID-19 vaccination. The TCR was taken from a human donor who received a COVID-19 vaccine. V is TRBV5-1 and J is TRBJ1-6; 7 nucleotides match TRBD1. The CDR3 region has the DNA TGCGCCAGCAGCTTGGATGACAGGGCGGATTCACCCCTCCACTTT. Amino acid sequence: CASSLDDRADSPLHF. The variable domain in full, with the rest retrieved from reference TRBV5-1 and TRBJ1-6, is KAGVTQTPRYLIKTRGQQVTLSCSPISGHRSVSWYQQTPGQGLQFLFEYFSETQRNKGNFPGRFSGRQFSNSRSEMNVSTLELGDSALYLCASSLDDRADSPLHFGNGTRLTVT.